Listed below are T cell receptor beta chains from one sample, sequenced in a study of shared clonotypes between healthy human individuals. Profiled with immunoSEQ multiplex PCR; TCRdb holds only in-frame clones, not every one. The sample lists more than 450,000 clones, around 79% occurring once. The sequencing sample was made of PBMCs. Source of these receptors: a woman aged 40 to 50 in good health. Some clones in this sample may be carry-over from other donors' samples. Each CDR3 is given with its conserved first and last residue. The order of the fields is V gene, J gene, CDR3 protein.

TRBV27	TRBJ2-7	CASSDGPPPYEQYF
TRBV28	TRBJ1-4	CASSSANEKLFF
TRBV28	TRBJ1-1	CASSSPGQGASEAFF
TRBV19	TRBJ1-5	CASSIMADTQHF
TRBV4-2	TRBJ1-2	CASSQEAEAYGYTF
TRBV27	TRBJ1-5	CASSSLRTGRYQPQHF
TRBV10-3	TRBJ2-5	CAITGRHEEAQYF
TRBV19	TRBJ1-5	CASSIDLQDPRFSHF
TRBV7-8	TRBJ2-5	CASSSSPRETQYF
TRBV5-1	TRBJ2-3	CASSRDDYSTDTQYF
TRBV7-2	TRBJ2-6	CASSLAGLAGAQLPGANVLTF
TRBV28	TRBJ1-2	CASSSGSRAYGYTF
TRBV18	TRBJ2-3	CASSRLAGGPRTTDTQYF
TRBV7-9	TRBJ1-6	CASSPTGNSPLHF
TRBV2	TRBJ2-7	CASSDGTSGREQYF
TRBV30	TRBJ2-3	CAWSPKLAAPTDTQYF
TRBV7-2	TRBJ1-2	CASSVRTNYGYTF
TRBV4-3	TRBJ2-3	CASSRRGGPTDTQYF
TRBV6-5	TRBJ2-2	CASSYGTRGPGELFF
TRBV14	TRBJ2-7	CASSQVHWTYEQYF
TRBV6-5	TRBJ2-7	CASSRTGVRNEQYF
TRBV7-3	TRBJ2-6	CAKTLSGREEAGANVLTF
TRBV19	TRBJ2-3	CASMGLGTDTQYF
TRBV19	TRBJ1-1	CASSMGVRGLGTEAFF
TRBV11-3	TRBJ1-1	CASSIGGRQNTEAFF
TRBV9	TRBJ2-7	CASSVGLTRGDRDEQYF
TRBV10-1	TRBJ2-4	CASSEKLRRFAKNIQYF
TRBV15	TRBJ2-5	CATSPITGTRETQYF
TRBV6-1	TRBJ2-7	CASSEGTSGSYEQYF
TRBV19	TRBJ2-3	CASSIGPSADTQYF
TRBV5-1	TRBJ1-3	CASSLDLGARGNTIYF
TRBV6-6	TRBJ2-1	CASSFLVGKGEQFF
TRBV6-5	TRBJ1-6	CASRGWNSPLHF
TRBV7-9	TRBJ2-3	CASSLEQGRLDTQYF
TRBV6-1	TRBJ1-4	CASSDVGRKSEKLFF
TRBV18	TRBJ1-2	CASSPEALLYTF
TRBV7-3	TRBJ1-1	CASSLSDGNTEAFF
TRBV7-6	TRBJ2-1	CASSRSQGDEQFF
TRBV14	TRBJ2-7	CASSWRTPLDEQYF
TRBV19	TRBJ1-5	CASSQYSDQPQHF
TRBV18	TRBJ1-4	CASSPSRPDRVNEKLFF
TRBV10-3	TRBJ2-1	CAISAETGNNEQFF
TRBV6-5	TRBJ2-1	CASSSPASRSYNEQFF
TRBV5-6	TRBJ2-1	CASSLGEGTYNEQFF
TRBV28	TRBJ2-1	CASSFGVRSYNEQFF
TRBV5-4	TRBJ1-1	CASSLEQATEAFF
TRBV7-9	TRBJ2-3	CASSRRSAGDTQYF
TRBV27	TRBJ1-4	CASSFLGDRNVKLFF